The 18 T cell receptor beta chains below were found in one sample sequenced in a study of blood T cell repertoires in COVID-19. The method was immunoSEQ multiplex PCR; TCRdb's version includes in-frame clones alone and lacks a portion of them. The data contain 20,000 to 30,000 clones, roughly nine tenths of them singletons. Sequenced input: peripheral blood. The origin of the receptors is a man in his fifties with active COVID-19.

The chain's CDR3 is CASSLNRWEINNEQFF. CDR3 bases: TGTGCCAGCAGCTTAAATCGTTGGGAGATAAACAATGAGCAGTTCTTC. The genes are TRBV7-3 and TRBJ2-1; the D gene is possibly TRBD2 (5 bases). Germline CDR1 and CDR2: SGHTA and FQGTGA. The CDR3 totals 16 residues. The ends were cut back, 1 base at V and 5 bases at J, with 15 bases in the middle.

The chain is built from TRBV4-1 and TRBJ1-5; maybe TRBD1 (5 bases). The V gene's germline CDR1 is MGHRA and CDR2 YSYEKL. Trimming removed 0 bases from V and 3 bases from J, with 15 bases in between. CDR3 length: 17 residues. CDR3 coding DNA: TGCGCCAGCAGCCAAGATATCTGGGGCCTTAACAATCAGCCCCAGCATTTT. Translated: CASSQDIWGLNNQPQHF.

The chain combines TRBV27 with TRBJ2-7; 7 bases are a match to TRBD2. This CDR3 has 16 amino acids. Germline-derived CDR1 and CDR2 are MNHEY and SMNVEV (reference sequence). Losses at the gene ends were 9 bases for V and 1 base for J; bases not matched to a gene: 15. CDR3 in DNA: TGTGCCAGTTCACCGGGACTACTAACTACTTCCTACGAGCAGTACTTC. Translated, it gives CASSPGLLTTSYEQYF.

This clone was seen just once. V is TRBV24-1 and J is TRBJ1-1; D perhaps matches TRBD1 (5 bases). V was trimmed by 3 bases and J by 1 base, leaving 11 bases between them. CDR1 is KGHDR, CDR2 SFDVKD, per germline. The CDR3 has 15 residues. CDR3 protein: CATSDATDPNTEAFF. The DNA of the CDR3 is TGTGCCACCAGTGATGCGACAGACCCGAACACTGAAGCTTTCTTT.

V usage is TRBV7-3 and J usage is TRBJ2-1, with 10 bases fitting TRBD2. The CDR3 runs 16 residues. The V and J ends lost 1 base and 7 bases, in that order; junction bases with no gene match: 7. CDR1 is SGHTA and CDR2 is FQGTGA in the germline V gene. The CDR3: CASSLNLAGVRNEQFF. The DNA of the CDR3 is TGTGCCAGCAGCTTAAACCTAGCGGGAGTTCGAAATGAGCAGTTCTTC.

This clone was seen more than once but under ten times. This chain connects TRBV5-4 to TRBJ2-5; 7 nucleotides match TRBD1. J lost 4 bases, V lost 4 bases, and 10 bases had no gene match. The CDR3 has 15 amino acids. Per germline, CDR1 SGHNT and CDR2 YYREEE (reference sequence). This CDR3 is CASSPRQGARETQYF. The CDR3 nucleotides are TGTGCCAGCAGCCCACGACAGGGAGCACGAGAGACCCAGTACTTC.

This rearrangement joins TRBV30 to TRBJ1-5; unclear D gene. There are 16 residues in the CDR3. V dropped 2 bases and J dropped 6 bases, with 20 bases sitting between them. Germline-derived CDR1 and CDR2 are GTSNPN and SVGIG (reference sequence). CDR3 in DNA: TGTGCCTGGAGTCCGTCCCAAGATCAGTGGTCTCAGCCCCAGCATTTT. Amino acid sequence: CAWSPSQDQWSQPQHF.

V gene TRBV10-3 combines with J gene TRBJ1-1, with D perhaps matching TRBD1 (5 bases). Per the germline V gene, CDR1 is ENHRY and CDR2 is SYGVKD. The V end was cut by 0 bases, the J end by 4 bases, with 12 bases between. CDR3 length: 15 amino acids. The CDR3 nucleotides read TGTGCCATCAGTGAGTCCGGGGCGCGGGGCACTGAAGCTTTCTTT. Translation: CAISESGARGTEAFF.

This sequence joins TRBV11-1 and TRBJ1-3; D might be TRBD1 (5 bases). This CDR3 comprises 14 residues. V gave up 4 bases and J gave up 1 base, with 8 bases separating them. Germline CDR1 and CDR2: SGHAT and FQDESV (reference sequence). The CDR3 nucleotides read TGTGCCAGCAGCTCCGGGGGTTCTGGAAACACCATATATTTT. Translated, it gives CASSSGGSGNTIYF.

DNA of the CDR3: TGTGCCAGCAGCTTAGTTCAGGGGGAAAAACTGTTTTTT. As protein: CASSLVQGEKLFF. The V gene is TRBV11-2, the J gene TRBJ1-4, with a tentative D call TRBD1 (6 bases). CDR3 length: 13 residues. Looked up from germline, CDR1 is SGHAT and CDR2 is FQNNGV. Between the trimmed V and J ends, which lost 1 base and 8 bases, there was a span of 8 bases.

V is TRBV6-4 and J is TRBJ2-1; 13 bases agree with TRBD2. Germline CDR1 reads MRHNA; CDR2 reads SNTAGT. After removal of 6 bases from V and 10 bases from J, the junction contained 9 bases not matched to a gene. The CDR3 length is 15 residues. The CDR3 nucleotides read TGTGCCAGCAGCGAAACTAGCGGGGGGGCCGGGGAGCAGTTCTTC. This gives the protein CASSETSGGAGEQFF.

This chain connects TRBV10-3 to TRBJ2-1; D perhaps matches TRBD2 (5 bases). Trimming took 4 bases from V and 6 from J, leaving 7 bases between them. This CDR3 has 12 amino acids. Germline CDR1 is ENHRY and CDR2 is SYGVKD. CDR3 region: CAISGTSNEQFF. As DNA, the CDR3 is TGTGCCATCAGTGGTACTAGCAATGAGCAGTTCTTC.

This chain's CDR3 is CASSSWTSGRQQFF. CDR3 nucleotide sequence: TGTGCCAGCAGCTCTTGGACTAGCGGGAGACAGCAGTTCTTC. The V and J genes are TRBV7-2 and TRBJ2-1; 13 bases map to TRBD2. CDR1 is SGHTA and CDR2 is FQGNSA in the germline V gene. The CDR3 has 14 residues. Unmatched junction bases numbered 5, after V lost 4 bases and J lost 11 bases.

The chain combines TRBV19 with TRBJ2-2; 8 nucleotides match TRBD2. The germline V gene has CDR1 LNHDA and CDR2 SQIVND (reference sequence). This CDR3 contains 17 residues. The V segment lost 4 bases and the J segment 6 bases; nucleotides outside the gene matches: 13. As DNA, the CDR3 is TGTGCCAGTAGTACGACCCGAAGCGGGAGAGGGCCCGGGGAGCTGTTTTTT. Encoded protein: CASSTTRSGRGPGELFF.

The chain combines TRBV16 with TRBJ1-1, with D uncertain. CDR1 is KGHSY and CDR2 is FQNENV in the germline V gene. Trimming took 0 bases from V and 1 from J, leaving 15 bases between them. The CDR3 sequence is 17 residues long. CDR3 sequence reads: CASSQSPFRASNTEAFF. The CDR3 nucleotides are TGTGCCAGCAGCCAATCGCCTTTTCGAGCTTCGAACACTGAAGCTTTCTTT.

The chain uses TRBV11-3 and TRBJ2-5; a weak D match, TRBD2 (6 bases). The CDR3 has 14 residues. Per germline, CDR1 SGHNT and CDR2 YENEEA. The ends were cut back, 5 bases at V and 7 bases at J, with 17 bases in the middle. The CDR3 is CASSRRRGSGTQYF. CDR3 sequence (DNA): TGTGCCAGCAGCAGACGGCGGGGTTCTGGGACCCAGTACTTC.

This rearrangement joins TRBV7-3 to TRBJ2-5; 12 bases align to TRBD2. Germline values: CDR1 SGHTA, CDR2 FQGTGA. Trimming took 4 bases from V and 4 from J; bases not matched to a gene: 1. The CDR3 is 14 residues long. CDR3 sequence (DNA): TGTGCCAGCAGCTCGGGACTAGCGGGAGAGACCCAGTACTTC. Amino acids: CASSSGLAGETQYF.

The CDR3 nucleotides are TGTGCCAGCTCACGCGCGACAGGGTTCCAAAGTGGCTACACCTTC. The encoded protein is CASSRATGFQSGYTF. The rearrangement joins TRBV18 to TRBJ1-2, with TRBD1 matching 7 bases. CDR1 and CDR2 from the germline V gene are KGHSH and LQKENI. The V gene end was trimmed by 4 bases and the J gene end by 7 bases; junction bases not matched to a gene: 12. The CDR3 covers 15 residues.